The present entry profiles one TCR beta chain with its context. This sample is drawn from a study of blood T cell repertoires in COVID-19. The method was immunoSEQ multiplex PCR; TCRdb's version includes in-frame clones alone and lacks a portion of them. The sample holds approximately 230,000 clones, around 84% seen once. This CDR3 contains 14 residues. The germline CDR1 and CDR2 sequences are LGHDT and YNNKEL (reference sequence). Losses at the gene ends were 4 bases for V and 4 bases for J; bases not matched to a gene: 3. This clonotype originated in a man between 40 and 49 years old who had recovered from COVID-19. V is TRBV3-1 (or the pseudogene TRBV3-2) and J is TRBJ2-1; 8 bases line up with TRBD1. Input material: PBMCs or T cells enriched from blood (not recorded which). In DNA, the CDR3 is TGTGCCAGCAGCCCGCGGGACAGGTACAATGAGCAGTTCTTC. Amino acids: CASSPRDRYNEQFF.